The 19 T cell receptor beta chains below all came from one sample that was sequenced in a study of human T cells and chemical hapten exposure. Each CDR3 protein is one row after TCRdb ran MiXCR on the RACE reads. The sample yields fewer than 100,000 distinct CDR3 sequences, 12% seen once. Time point here: patch test 1, 2 weeks after DPC sensitization. As for treatment: therapeutic diphenylcyclopropenone sensitization with weekly scalp DPC. The specimen was whole blood, collected in connection with sensitization to the hapten diphenylcyclopropenone (DPC). All receptors derive from a woman aged 60-70 years with alopecia areata. Some clones in this sample may be carry-over from other donors' samples.

The table lists this clonotype with a few counts. The J gene is TRBJ2-7, the V gene TRBV5-1; no clear D gene. This CDR3 contains 13 residues. Germline V CDR1 and CDR2: SGHRS, YFSETQ. Trimming stripped 0 bases from V and 3 bases from J, with 7 bases between. The CDR3 DNA reads TGCGCCAGCAGCTTGGCGGCAATCTACGAGCAGTACTTC. It is translated as CASSLAAIYEQYF.

This clonotype was detected a few times. V and J are TRBV20-1 and TRBJ2-6; possible D gene TRBD2, 5 bases. Germline values: CDR1 DFQATT, CDR2 SNEGSKA (reference sequence). The CDR3 loop spans 15 amino acids. Trimming took 6 bases from V and 0 from J, leaving 12 bases between them. This CDR3 reads CSAGPGNSGANVLTF. DNA for the CDR3: TGCAGTGCCGGGCCGGGGAACTCTGGGGCCAACGTCCTGACTTTC.

The V call is TRBV5-6, the J call TRBJ1-2, with TRBD1 matching 8 bases. CDR3 length equals 16 residues. V lost 4 bases to trimming and J lost 8 bases; unmatched junction nucleotides: 16. Germline loops: CDR1 SGHDT, CDR2 YYEEEE. The CDR3 is CASSQWKSGTGEGYTF. The CDR3 DNA reads as TGTGCCAGCAGCCAATGGAAATCCGGGACAGGTGAAGGCTACACCTTC. Complete variable domain (other parts from reference TRBV5-6 and TRBJ1-2): DAGVTQSPTHLIKTRGQQVTLRCSPKSGHDTVSWYQQALGQGPQFIFQYYEEEERQRGNFPDRFSGHQFPNYSSELNVNALLLGDSALYLCASSQWKSGTGEGYTFGSGTRLTVV.

At least ten counts were recorded for this clonotype. DNA for the CDR3: TGTGCCAGTAGTCCTCGAACACGGTTTTCGGCAGATGAAAAACTGTTTTTT. Translated: CASSPRTRFSADEKLFF. The chain is built from TRBV19 and TRBJ1-4; D gene uncertain. Germline-derived CDR1 and CDR2 are LNHDA and SQIVND (reference sequence). Trimming shortened V by 5 bases and J by 6 bases, and 22 bases separated the two germline ends. The CDR3 extends over 17 amino acids.

This clonotype was detected many times. The chain carries TRBV7-8 and TRBJ1-4; D uncertain. V was cut by 0 bases and J by 1 base, with 9 bases left in between. Germline V CDR1 and CDR2: SGHVS, FQNEAQ. The CDR3 has 16 amino acids. The DNA for the CDR3 is TGTGCCAGCAGCTTAGCGGCGGTGGTAACTAATGAAAAACTGTTTTTT. It is translated as CASSLAAVVTNEKLFF.

The V gene is TRBV27, the J gene TRBJ1-2; D might be TRBD1 (6 bases). The CDR3 contains 15 residues. V dropped 4 bases and J dropped 2 bases, with 14 bases sitting between them. Per the germline V gene, CDR1 is MNHEY and CDR2 is SMNVEV (reference sequence). This CDR3 is CASSSLAGANYGYTF. CDR3 DNA: TGTGCCAGCAGTTCCCTTGCAGGGGCGAACTATGGCTACACCTTC.

The rearrangement uses TRBV6-1 and TRBJ2-7; D is perhaps TRBD1 (5 bases). This CDR3 region has 15 residues. V was cut by 7 bases and J by 3 bases, with 19 bases left in between. Per germline, CDR1 MNHNS and CDR2 SASEGT. CDR3 sequence (DNA): TGTGCCAGCACCCCTCCAGGGTATACAAACTACGAGCAGTACTTC. Its translation: CASTPPGYTNYEQYF.

This chain connects TRBV3-1 to TRBJ2-4, with 12 nucleotides matching TRBD2. J lost 8 bases, V lost 0 bases, and 11 bases had no gene match. The germline CDR1 and CDR2 sequences are LGHDT and YNNKEL (reference sequence). CDR3 size: 18 residues. Here the CDR3 DNA reads TGTGCCAGCAGCCAAGATGGGCTAGCGGGGGGGCTGGGATACATTCAGTACTTC. It specifies CASSQDGLAGGLGYIQYF.

Here the CDR3 reads CASSWDRARDTQYF. The CDR3 nucleotides read TGTGCCAGCAGCTGGGACAGGGCTAGGGATACGCAGTATTTT. This chain joins TRBV7-2 and TRBJ2-3; 9 nucleotides agree with TRBD1. This CDR3 is 14 amino acids long. Trimming cost V 4 bases and J 6 bases; bases outside gene matches: 5. The germline gives CDR1 SGHTA, CDR2 FQGNSA.

The gene calls are TRBV20-1 and TRBJ2-3; 7 bases are shared with TRBD2. Germline V gene data show CDR1 as DFQATT and CDR2 as SNEGSKA (reference sequence). V gave up 0 bases and J gave up 5 bases; unmatched junction bases: 5. CDR3 length: 14 residues. CDR3 DNA sequence: TGCAGTGCTAGAGATTCTAGCGGTGGAGATACGCAGTATTTT. Translated, it gives CSARDSSGGDTQYF.

A few counts support this clonotype. This sequence joins TRBV5-5 and TRBJ1-3; a weak D match, TRBD1 (5 bases). This CDR3 has 13 residues. Between the trimmed V and J ends, which lost 3 bases and 2 bases, there was a span of 6 bases. CDR1 and CDR2 from the germline V gene are SGHKS and YYEKEE (reference sequence). The CDR3 sequence is CASSWDAGNTIYF. As DNA, the CDR3 is TGTGCCAGCAGCTGGGACGCTGGAAACACCATATATTTT.

This clonotype was recorded many times. The CDR3 loop is CASTLVGDTQYF. The CDR3 DNA follows: TGTGCCAGCACCCTAGTTGGAGATACGCAGTATTTT. This sequence joins TRBV7-9 and TRBJ2-3; D gene unclear. This CDR3 has 12 residues. Germline-derived CDR1 and CDR2 are SEHNR and FQNEAQ (reference sequence). V lost 7 bases, J lost 5 bases, and 10 bases lay in between.

Ten or more counts support this clonotype. V is TRBV6-6 and J is TRBJ1-5, with 7 bases lining up with TRBD1. Unmatched junction bases numbered 2, after V lost 0 bases and J lost 6 bases. From germline, CDR1 is MNHNY and CDR2 SVGAGI (reference sequence). CDR3 size: 14 residues. The CDR3 coding sequence is TGTGCCAGCAGTTACTCGACAGGGAGTCAGCCCCAGCATTTT. This translates into CASSYSTGSQPQHF.

This clonotype was counted ten times or more. The V gene is TRBV19, the J gene TRBJ2-4, with 7 positions matching TRBD1. This CDR3 region has 15 residues. The V segment lost 3 bases and the J segment 5 bases; nucleotides outside the gene matches: 7. Germline V lookup: CDR1 LNHDA, CDR2 SQIVND (reference sequence). CDR3 in amino acids: CASSMRGQGENIQYF. Here the CDR3 DNA reads TGTGCCAGTAGTATGAGGGGCCAGGGGGAAAACATTCAGTACTTC.

This clonotype has a handful of counts. The chain is built from TRBV11-1 and TRBJ2-6, with no clear D. The V end was cut by 0 bases, the J end by 0 bases, with 3 bases between. Germline V lookup: CDR1 SGHAT, CDR2 FQDESV (reference sequence). This CDR3 region has 15 residues. The CDR3 region is CASSLASSGANVLTF. Here the CDR3 DNA reads TGTGCCAGCAGCTTAGCCAGCTCTGGGGCCAACGTCCTGACTTTC.

The rearrangement uses TRBV6-8 and TRBJ1-6; the D gene is possibly TRBD1 (5 bases). The germline CDR1 and CDR2 sequences are MNHGY and SAAAGT. This CDR3 is 16 amino acids long. The germline V and J ends were trimmed by 0 bases and 8 bases, with 14 bases remaining between them. The chain's CDR3 is CASSYSGERFYSPLHF. CDR3 DNA: TGTGCCAGCAGTTACTCAGGGGAAAGATTCTATTCACCCCTCCACTTT.

This clonotype was detected many times. A junction boundary mismatches the germline segment, possibly from a read error. The chain employs TRBV20-1 and TRBJ2-4; D not resolved. The germline V gene encodes CDR1 DFQATT and CDR2 SNEGSKA (reference sequence). The length of the CDR3 is 17 residues. The DNA for the CDR3 is TGCAGTGCTAGAAAGGCAGGTTCGGGTACCGCCAAATACATTCAGTACTTC. It translates to CSARKAGSGTAKYIQYF.

The J gene is TRBJ1-1, the V gene TRBV7-3, with TRBD1 matching 8 bases. CDR1 and CDR2 (germline): SGHTA, FQGTGA. The trim removed 3 bases at V and 7 bases at J, leaving 7 bases unmatched. The CDR3 has 14 amino acids. CDR3 DNA sequence: TGTGCCAGCAGCTTTTCGGGACAGGAGGGTGAAGCTTTCTTT. Protein: CASSFSGQEGEAFF.

The chain uses TRBV9 and TRBJ2-5; TRBD2 is a possible D gene (5 bases). Germline V gene lookup returns CDR1 SGDLS and CDR2 YYNGEE. This CDR3 has 17 residues. The V end lost 1 base, the J end lost 0 bases, and 16 bases lay between the germline ends. CDR3 sequence (DNA): TGTGCCAGCAGCGTAAGTGGCGGAGGATGGAACCAAGAGACCCAGTACTTC. It specifies CASSVSGGGWNQETQYF.